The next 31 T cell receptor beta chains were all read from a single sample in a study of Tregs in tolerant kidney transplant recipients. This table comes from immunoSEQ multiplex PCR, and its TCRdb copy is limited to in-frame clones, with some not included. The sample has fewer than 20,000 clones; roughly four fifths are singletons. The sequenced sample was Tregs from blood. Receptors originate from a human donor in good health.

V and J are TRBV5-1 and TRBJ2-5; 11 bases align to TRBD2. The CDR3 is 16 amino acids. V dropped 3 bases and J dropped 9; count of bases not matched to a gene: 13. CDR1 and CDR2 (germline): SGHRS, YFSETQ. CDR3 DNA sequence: TGCGCCAGCAGCTATAGCGGGGGGGCCTCCCGGCGGCCCCAGTACTTC. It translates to CASSYSGGASRRPQYF.

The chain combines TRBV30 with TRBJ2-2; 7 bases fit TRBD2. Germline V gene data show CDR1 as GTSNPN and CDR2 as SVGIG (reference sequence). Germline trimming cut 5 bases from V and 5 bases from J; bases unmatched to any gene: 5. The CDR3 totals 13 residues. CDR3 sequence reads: CAWLGRATGELFF. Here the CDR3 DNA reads TGTGCCTGGTTAGGGAGGGCGACCGGGGAGCTGTTTTTT.

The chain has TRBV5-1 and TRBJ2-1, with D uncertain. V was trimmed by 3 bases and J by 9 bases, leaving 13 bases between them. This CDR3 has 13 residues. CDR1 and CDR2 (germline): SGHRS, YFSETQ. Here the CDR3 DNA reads TGCGCCAGCAGCTCACGAGCCGGCGCTGAGCAGTTCTTC. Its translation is CASSSRAGAEQFF.

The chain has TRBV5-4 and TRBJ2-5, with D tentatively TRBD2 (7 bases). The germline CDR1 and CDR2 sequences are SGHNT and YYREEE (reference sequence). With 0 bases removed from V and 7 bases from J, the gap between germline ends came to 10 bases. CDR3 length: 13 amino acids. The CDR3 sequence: CASSLAGGGTQYF. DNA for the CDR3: TGTGCCAGCAGCTTGGCGGGGGGCGGGACCCAGTACTTC.

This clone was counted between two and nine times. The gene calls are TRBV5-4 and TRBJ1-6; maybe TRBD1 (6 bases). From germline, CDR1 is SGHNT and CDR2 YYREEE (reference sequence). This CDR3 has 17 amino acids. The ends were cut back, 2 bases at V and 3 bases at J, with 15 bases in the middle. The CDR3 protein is CASSLQGLGFYNSPLHF. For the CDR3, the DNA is TGTGCCAGCAGCTTACAGGGATTGGGGTTCTATAATTCACCCCTCCACTTT.

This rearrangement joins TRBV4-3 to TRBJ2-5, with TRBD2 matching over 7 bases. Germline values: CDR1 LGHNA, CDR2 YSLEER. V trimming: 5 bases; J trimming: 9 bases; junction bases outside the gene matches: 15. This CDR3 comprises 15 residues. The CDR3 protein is CASSVTSRGGDAQYF. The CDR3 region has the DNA TGCGCCAGCAGCGTCACTTCTCGGGGAGGGGATGCCCAGTACTTC.

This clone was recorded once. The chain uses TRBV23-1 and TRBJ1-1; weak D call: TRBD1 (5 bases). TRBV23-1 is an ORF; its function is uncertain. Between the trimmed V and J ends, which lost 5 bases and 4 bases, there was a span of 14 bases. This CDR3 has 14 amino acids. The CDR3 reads CASSGTPWGTEAFF. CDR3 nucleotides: TGCGCCAGCAGTGGGACCCCGTGGGGCACTGAAGCTTTCTTT.

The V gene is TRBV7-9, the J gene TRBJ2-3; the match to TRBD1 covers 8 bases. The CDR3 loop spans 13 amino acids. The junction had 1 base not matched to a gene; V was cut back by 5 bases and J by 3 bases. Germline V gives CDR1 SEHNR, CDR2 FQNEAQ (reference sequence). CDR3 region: CASSRTGTDTQYF. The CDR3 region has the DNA TGTGCCAGCAGCAGGACAGGGACAGATACGCAGTATTTT.

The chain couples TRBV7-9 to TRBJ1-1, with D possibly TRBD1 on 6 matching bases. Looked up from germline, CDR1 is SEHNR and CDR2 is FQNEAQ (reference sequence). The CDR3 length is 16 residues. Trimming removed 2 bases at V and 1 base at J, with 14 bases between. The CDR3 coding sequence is TGTGCCAGCAGCTTAAAGGGGGGCTTGGGGAACACTGAAGCTTTCTTT. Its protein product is CASSLKGGLGNTEAFF.

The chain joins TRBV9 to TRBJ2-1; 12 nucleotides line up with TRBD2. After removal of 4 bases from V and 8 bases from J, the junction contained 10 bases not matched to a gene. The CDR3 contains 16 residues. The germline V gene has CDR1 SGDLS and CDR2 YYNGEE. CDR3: CASSSRTSGDLHEQFF. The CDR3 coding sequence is TGTGCCAGCAGCTCCCGGACTAGCGGGGACCTCCATGAGCAGTTCTTC.

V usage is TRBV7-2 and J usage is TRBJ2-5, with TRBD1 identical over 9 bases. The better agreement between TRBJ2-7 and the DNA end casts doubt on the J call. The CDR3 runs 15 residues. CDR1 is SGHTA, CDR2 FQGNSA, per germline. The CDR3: CASSLVPGQGYEQYF. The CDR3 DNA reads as TGTGCCAGCAGCTTAGTTCCGGGACAGGGCTACGAGCAGTACTTC.

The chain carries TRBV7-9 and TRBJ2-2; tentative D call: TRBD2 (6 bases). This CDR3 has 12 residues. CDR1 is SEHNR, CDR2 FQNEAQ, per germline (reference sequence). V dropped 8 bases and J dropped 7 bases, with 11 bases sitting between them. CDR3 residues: CASQEGFGELFF. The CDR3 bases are TGTGCCAGCCAGGAGGGGTTCGGGGAGCTGTTTTTT.

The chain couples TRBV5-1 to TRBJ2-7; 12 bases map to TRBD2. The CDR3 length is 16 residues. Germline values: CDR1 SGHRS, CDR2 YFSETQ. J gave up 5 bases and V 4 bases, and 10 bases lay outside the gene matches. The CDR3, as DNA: TGCGCCAGCAGCCGATTGGATACTAGCGGGGGGAACGAGCAGTACTTC. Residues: CASSRLDTSGGNEQYF.

DNA for the CDR3: TGTGCCAGCAGCTTTACGACAGGGAACACTGAAGCTTTCTTT. It is translated as CASSFTTGNTEAFF. V is TRBV5-6 and J is TRBJ1-1, with D perhaps matching TRBD1 (6 bases). Germline assignment: CDR1 SGHDT and CDR2 YYEEEE. The CDR3 consists of 14 residues. V lost 2 bases and J 1 base, leaving 9 bases between the germline ends. Filled out from reference TRBV5-6 and TRBJ1-1, the complete variable domain reads DAGVTQSPTHLIKTRGQQVTLRCSPKSGHDTVSWYQQALGQGPQFIFQYYEEEERQRGNFPDRFSGHQFPNYSSELNVNALLLGDSALYLCASSFTTGNTEAFFGQGTRLTVV.

The CDR3 DNA reads TGTGCCAGCAGCGTATCGGGGGGAAACACCATATATTTT. It encodes CASSVSGGNTIYF. The chain is built from TRBV7-9 and TRBJ1-3; no clear D gene. Germline V lookup: CDR1 SEHNR, CDR2 FQNEAQ (reference sequence). This CDR3 region has 13 residues. With 5 bases removed from V and 4 bases from J, the gap between germline ends came to 9 bases. Full variable domain (missing parts from reference TRBV7-9 and TRBJ1-3): DTGVSQNPRHKITKRGQNVTFRCDPISEHNRLYWYRQTLGQGPEFLTYFQNEAQLEKSRLLSDRFSAERPKGSFSTLEIQRTEQGDSAMYLCASSVSGGNTIYFGEGSWLTVV.

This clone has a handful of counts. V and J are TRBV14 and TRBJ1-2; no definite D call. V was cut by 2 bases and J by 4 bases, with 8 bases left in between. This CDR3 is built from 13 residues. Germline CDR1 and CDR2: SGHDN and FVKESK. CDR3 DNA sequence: TGTGCCAGCAGCCAACGGGAGTTCTATGGCTACACCTTC. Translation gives CASSQREFYGYTF.

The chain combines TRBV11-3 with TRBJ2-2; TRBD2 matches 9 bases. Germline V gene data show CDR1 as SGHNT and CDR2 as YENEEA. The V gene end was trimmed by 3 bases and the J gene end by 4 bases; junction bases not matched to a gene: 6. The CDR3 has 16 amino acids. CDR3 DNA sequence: TGTGCCAGCAGCTTGGGACTAGCTCGGGGCACCGGGGAGCTGTTTTTT. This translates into CASSLGLARGTGELFF.

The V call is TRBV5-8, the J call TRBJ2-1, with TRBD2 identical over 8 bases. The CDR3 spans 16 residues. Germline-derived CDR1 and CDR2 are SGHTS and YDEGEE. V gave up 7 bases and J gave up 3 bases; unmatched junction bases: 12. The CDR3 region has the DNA TGTGCCAGCCCGAAATATTCCGGGACTAGCTACAATGAGCAGTTCTTC. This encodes CASPKYSGTSYNEQFF.

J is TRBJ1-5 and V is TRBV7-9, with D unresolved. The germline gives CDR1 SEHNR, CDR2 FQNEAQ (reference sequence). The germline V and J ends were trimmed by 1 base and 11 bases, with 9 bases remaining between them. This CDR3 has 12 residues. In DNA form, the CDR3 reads TGTGCCAGCAGCTTAGGGGAAAAGGCCCAGCATTTT. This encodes CASSLGEKAQHF.

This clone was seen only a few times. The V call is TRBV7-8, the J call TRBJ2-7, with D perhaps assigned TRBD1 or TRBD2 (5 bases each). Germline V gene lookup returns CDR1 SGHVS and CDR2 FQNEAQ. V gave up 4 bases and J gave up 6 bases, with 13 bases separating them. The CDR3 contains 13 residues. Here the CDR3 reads CASSSLPGGEQYF. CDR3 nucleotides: TGTGCCAGCAGCTCCCTCCCTGGGGGCGAGCAGTACTTC.

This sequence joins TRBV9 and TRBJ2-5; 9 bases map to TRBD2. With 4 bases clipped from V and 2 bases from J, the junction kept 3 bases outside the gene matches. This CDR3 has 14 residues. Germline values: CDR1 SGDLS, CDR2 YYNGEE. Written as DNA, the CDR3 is TGTGCCAGCAGCAGGCTAGCGGGACAAGAGACCCAGTACTTC. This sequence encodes CASSRLAGQETQYF.

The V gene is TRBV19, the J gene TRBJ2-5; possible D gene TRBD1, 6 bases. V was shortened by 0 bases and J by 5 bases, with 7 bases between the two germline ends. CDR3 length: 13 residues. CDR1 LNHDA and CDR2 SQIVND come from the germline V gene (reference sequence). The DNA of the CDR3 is TGTGCCAGTAGTATAGACAGGGGCGAGACCCAGTACTTC. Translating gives CASSIDRGETQYF.

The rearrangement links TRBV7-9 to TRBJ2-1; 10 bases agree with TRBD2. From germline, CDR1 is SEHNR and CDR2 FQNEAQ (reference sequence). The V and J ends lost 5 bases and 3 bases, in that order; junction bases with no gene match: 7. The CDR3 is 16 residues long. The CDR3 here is CASSPSSGSNYNEQFF. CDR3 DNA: TGTGCCAGCAGCCCCTCTAGCGGGAGTAACTACAATGAGCAGTTCTTC.

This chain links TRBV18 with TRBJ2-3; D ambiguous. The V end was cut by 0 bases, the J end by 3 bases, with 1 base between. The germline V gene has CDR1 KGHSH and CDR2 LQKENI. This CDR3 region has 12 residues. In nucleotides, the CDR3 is TGTGCCAGCTCACCACCAACAGATACGCAGTATTTT. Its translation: CASSPPTDTQYF.

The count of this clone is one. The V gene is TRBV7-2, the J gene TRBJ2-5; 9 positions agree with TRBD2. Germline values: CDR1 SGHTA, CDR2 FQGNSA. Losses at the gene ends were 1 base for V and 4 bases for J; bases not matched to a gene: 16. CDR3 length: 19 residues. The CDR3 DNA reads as TGTGCCAGCAGCTTAGGTCCGAGTGGCGGGGGGGCCGGTGGAGAGACCCAGTACTTC. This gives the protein CASSLGPSGGGAGGETQYF.

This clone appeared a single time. CDR3 nucleotide sequence: TGCGCCAGCAGTCAATCACTTGACAGGGCGAACACCGGGGAGCTGTTTTTT. It is translated as CASSQSLDRANTGELFF. The chain uses TRBV23-1 and TRBJ2-2; 7 bases map to TRBD1. TRBV23-1 is classed as an ORF, of uncertain function. V was pared by 0 bases and J by 0 bases, with 4 bases of the junction left unmatched. The CDR3 spans 17 residues.

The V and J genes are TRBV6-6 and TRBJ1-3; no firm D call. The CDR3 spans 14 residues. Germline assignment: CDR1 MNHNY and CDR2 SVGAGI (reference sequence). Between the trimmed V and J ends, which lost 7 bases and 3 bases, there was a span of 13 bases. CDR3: CASTAGEIGNTIYF. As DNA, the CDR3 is TGTGCCAGCACCGCCGGGGAGATTGGAAACACCATATATTTT.

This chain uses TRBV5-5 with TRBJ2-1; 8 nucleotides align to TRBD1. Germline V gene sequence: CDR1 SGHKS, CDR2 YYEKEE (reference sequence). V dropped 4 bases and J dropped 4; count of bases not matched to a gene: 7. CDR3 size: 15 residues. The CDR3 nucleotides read TGTGCCAGCAGCCCCGCCGGACAGGGATACAATGAGCAGTTCTTC. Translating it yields CASSPAGQGYNEQFF.

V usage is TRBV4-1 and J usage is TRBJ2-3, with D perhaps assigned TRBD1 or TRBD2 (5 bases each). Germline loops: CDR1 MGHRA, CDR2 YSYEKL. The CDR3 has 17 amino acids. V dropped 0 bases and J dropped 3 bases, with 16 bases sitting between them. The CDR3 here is CASSQENSFRETDTQYF. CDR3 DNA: TGCGCCAGCAGCCAAGAGAACTCTTTCAGGGAGACAGATACGCAGTATTTT.

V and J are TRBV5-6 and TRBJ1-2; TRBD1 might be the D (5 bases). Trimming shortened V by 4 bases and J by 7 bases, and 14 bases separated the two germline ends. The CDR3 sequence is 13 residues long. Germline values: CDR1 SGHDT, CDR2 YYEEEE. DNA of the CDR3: TGTGCCAGCAGCCGACAGATCAGTGTTGGCTACACCTTC. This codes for CASSRQISVGYTF.

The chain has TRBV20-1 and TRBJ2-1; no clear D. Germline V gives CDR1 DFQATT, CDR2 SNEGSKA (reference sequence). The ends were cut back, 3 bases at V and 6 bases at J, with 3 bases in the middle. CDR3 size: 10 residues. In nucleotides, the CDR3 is TGCAGTGCTAGGAGCAATGAGCAGTTCTTC. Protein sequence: CSARSNEQFF.